The rows below give T cell receptor beta chains drawn from one sample of a study of T-cell reconstitution after alpha-beta-depleted transplantation in children. Each CDR3 protein is one row after TCRdb ran MiXCR on the PCR reads. The sample shows approximately 800,000 distinct CDR3 sequences, 16% of them seen only once. This specimen consisted of PBMCs, mostly from graft donor cells, obtained 360 days after TCRalphabeta/CD19-depleted stem cell transplant. All receptors come from a male patient younger than 18 who had a stem cell transplant for acute lymphoblastic leukemia, so the T cells may come from the graft donor. The CDR3 runs from the conserved cysteine through the conserved F or W. D genes are given only for firm matches. Clone size is shown for a subset of rows, as once, few, many or a class of expanded clone.

TRBV12-3/TRBV12-4	TRBJ2-2	16	-	TRBD1	TGTGCCAGCAAGGAGCATACAGGGGAGATCGCCGGGGAGCTGTTTTTT	CASKEHTGEIAGELFF
TRBV29-1	TRBJ2-7	14	-	-	TGCAGCGTTTCTAAGACTCTTTACTCCTACGAGCAGTACTTC	CSVSKTLYSYEQYF
TRBV19	TRBJ2-5	14	few	-	TGTGCCAGTAGTTCCGGGACATTCCAAGAGGCCCAGTACTTC	CASSSGTFQEAQYF
TRBV11-1	TRBJ2-1	14	many	-	TGTGCCAGCAGCGGCCCGGTTAAACACAATGAGCAGTTCTTC	CASSGPVKHNEQFF
TRBV27	TRBJ2-1	15	-	-	TGTGCCAGGGGTCAGGGACTGTGCTCCTACAATGAGCAGTTCTTC	CARGQGLCSYNEQFF
TRBV5-5	TRBJ2-7	16	few	-	TGTGCCAGCAGCTTGGGGGGCCGCTGGTTTTCCTACGAGCAGTACTTC	CASSLGGRWFSYEQYF
TRBV4-1	TRBJ2-7	16	few	-	TGCGCCAGCAGCCACTCTTGGGACGCGTACTCCTACGAGCAGTACTTC	CASSHSWDAYSYEQYF
TRBV5-1	TRBJ2-7	15	-	-	TGCGCCAGCAGACTGGTAGCCGACATCTCCTACGAGCAGTACTTC	CASRLVADISYEQYF
TRBV7-9	TRBJ2-7	14	-	TRBD1	TGTGCCAGCAGCCGGGACAGGACTTTTTACGAGCAGTACTTC	CASSRDRTFYEQYF
TRBV10-3	TRBJ2-7	16	-	-	TGTGCCATCAGTGAGCCCCAGAAAGACAGTACCTACGAGCAGTACTTC	CAISEPQKDSTYEQYF
TRBV4-1	TRBJ1-5	14	-	-	TGCGCCAGCAGCCAAGATACGGGTTATCAGCCCCAGCATTTT	CASSQDTGYQPQHF
TRBV12-1	TRBJ1-5	16	few	-	TGTGCCAGCACACTCCGGTACGGAAATAGCAATCAGCCCCAGCATTTT	CASTLRYGNSNQPQHF
TRBV5-1	TRBJ2-5	13	few	TRBD1	TGCGCCAGCAGCTGGGACAGGGGAGAGACCCAGTACTTC	CASSWDRGETQYF
TRBV12-3/TRBV12-4	TRBJ2-1	16	few	TRBD2	TGTGCCAGCAGTAATAGGGGGACTAGCGGTCATCTTGAGCAGTTCTTC	CASSNRGTSGHLEQFF
TRBV29-1	TRBJ2-5	14	-	-	TGCAGCGTTGAGTTGGCCGGTCCCCAAGAGACCCAGTACTTC	CSVELAGPQETQYF
TRBV18	TRBJ2-2	15	-	TRBD1	TGTGCCAGCTCACCCCGGGACAGCTTATCCGGGGAGCTGTTTTTT	CASSPRDSLSGELFF
TRBV6-1	TRBJ1-4	16	once	TRBD1	TGTGCCAGCAGTCCCGACAGGGGCCCTGTTAATGAAAAACTGTTTTTT	CASSPDRGPVNEKLFF
TRBV12-3/TRBV12-4	TRBJ2-5	13	few	-	TGTGCCAGCCTGGCCGAAGATCAAGAGACCCAGTACTTC	CASLAEDQETQYF
TRBV5-1	TRBJ2-3	16	-	-	TGCGCCAGCATGAATGGGCGCGAAGCGTTCCCAGATACGCAGTATTTT	CASMNGREAFPDTQYF
TRBV5-1	TRBJ2-7	14	-	-	TGCGCCAGCAGCTTGTTCCAGAGAGAGTACGAGCAGTACTTC	CASSLFQREYEQYF
TRBV5-4	TRBJ2-7	13	few	TRBD1	TGTGCCAGCAGCTCGAAGACAGGGAGCGAGCAGTACTTC	CASSSKTGSEQYF
TRBV2	TRBJ2-4	15	-	-	TGTGCCAGCAGTGATGAGACACTAGCCAAAAACATTCAGTACTTC	CASSDETLAKNIQYF
TRBV1	TRBJ2-5	12	-	-	TGCCCACTAGCGGTAGAGTGGGAGACCCAGTACTTC	CPLAVEWETQYF
TRBV10-3	TRBJ2-7	13	-	-	TGTGCCATCAGCCGGGGAGAATCCTACGAGCAGTACTTC	CAISRGESYEQYF
TRBV2	TRBJ1-3	15	-	-	TGTGCCAGCAGGGCGGTCAGGAGATCTGGAAACACCATATATTTT	CASRAVRRSGNTIYF
TRBV20-1	TRBJ2-7	15	-	-	TGCAGTGCTAGAGCTATCGGACAGACGCTCTACGAGCAGTACTTC	CSARAIGQTLYEQYF
TRBV7-9	TRBJ2-1	11	-	-	TGTGCCAGCAGCTTAAGAGGGGGGCAGTTCTTC	CASSLRGGQFF
TRBV29-1	TRBJ2-2	18	-	-	TGCAGCGTGAGAGGGCCCTCACTATCCTTGGGAGACACCGGGGAGCTGTTTTTT	CSVRGPSLSLGDTGELFF
TRBV12-3/TRBV12-4	TRBJ2-1	14	many	-	TGTGCCAGCAGTTTAAGGAGGCAGAACAATGAGCAGTTCTTC	CASSLRRQNNEQFF
TRBV6-5	TRBJ2-7	13	-	-	TGTGCCAGCAGTTACCGGGTGGGGGGCGAGCAGTACTTC	CASSYRVGGEQYF
TRBV13	TRBJ2-1	12	few	-	TGTGCCAGCAGCCCTACTAAGGGTGAGCAGTTCTTC	CASSPTKGEQFF
TRBV6-1	TRBJ2-2	16	-	TRBD2	TGTGCCAGCGAAGGTTCCGTAGCGGGAGGGCCCGGGGAGCTGTTTTTT	CASEGSVAGGPGELFF
TRBV4-1	TRBJ1-2	15	-	-	TGCGCCAGCAGCCTCCGGGACGCCTCTAACTATGGCTACACCTTC	CASSLRDASNYGYTF
TRBV18	TRBJ2-7	14	few	-	TGTGCCAGCTCACCAAGGGGATCCCTATACGAGCAGTACTTC	CASSPRGSLYEQYF
TRBV9	TRBJ2-3	17	many	-	TGTGCCAGCAGCGTTGGAGCGGGTCCAATCTTCACAGATACGCAGTATTTT	CASSVGAGPIFTDTQYF
TRBV20-1	TRBJ1-1	13	-	TRBD1	TGCAGTGCTAGGCCAGGGGGCAACACTGAAGCTTTCTTT	CSARPGGNTEAFF
TRBV4-1	TRBJ2-7	15	few	-	TGCGCCAGCAGCCAAGAGAGGGCAGGTCGCGACGAGCAGTACTTC	CASSQERAGRDEQYF
TRBV4-1	TRBJ2-1	14	-	-	TGCGCCAGCAGACAGGAGCCCTTGGGGGATGAGCAGTTCTTC	CASRQEPLGDEQFF
TRBV30	TRBJ2-3	14	-	TRBD2	TGTGCCTGGATCCCGGGACTATCCGCTGATACGCAGTATTTT	CAWIPGLSADTQYF
TRBV12-3/TRBV12-4	TRBJ1-1	14	many	-	TGTGCCAGCGGGTTTCGGCGGGCCGGCACCGAAGCTTTCTTT	CASGFRRAGTEAFF
TRBV29-1	TRBJ2-1	15	-	TRBD2	TGCAGCGTTGCGCGGCGACTAGCGGGGTACAATGAGCAGTTCTTC	CSVARRLAGYNEQFF
TRBV4-2	TRBJ2-1	15	few	TRBD2	TGTGCCAGCAGCCAAAGGGCTAGCGGCTACAATGAGCAGTTCTTC	CASSQRASGYNEQFF
TRBV27	TRBJ2-1	15	-	-	TGTGCCAGCAGTTCAAGGCCGATCTCCTACAATGAGCAGTTCTTC	CASSSRPISYNEQFF
TRBV24-1	TRBJ2-7	13	-	-	TGTGCCACGGGGGGTCTGGCCTCCTACGAGCAGTACTTC	CATGGLASYEQYF
TRBV11-1	TRBJ2-7	19	-	-	TGTGCCAGCAGCCGCCCTTTCGTAATCCGGGACGGGAGCTCCTACGAGCAGTACTTC	CASSRPFVIRDGSSYEQYF
TRBV7-3	TRBJ2-3	15	few	-	TGTGCCAGCAGCTTACTCCAACGGCCCACAGATACGCAGTATTTT	CASSLLQRPTDTQYF
TRBV6-2/TRBV6-3	TRBJ2-1	15	many	-	TGTGCCAGCACCCCTGGACGGAGCTCCTACAATGAGCAGTTCTTC	CASTPGRSSYNEQFF
TRBV2	TRBJ2-1	14	-	-	TGTGCCAGCAGTGAAGGACCCCAATTCAATGAGCAGTTCTTC	CASSEGPQFNEQFF
TRBV4-2	TRBJ1-4	19	-	TRBD1	TGTGCCAGCAGTTACCATCTCCGGGACAGGGGGCGGACTAATGAAAAACTGTTTTTT	CASSYHLRDRGRTNEKLFF
TRBV7-9	TRBJ1-2	17	-	TRBD1	TGTGCCAGCAGCCCTCCTTTTCAGGGGGCCATTAACTATGGCTACACCTTC	CASSPPFQGAINYGYTF
TRBV6-1	TRBJ1-5	16	-	-	TGTGCCAGCAGTCCTACCTACGGCAGCTTTAATCAGCCCCAGCATTTT	CASSPTYGSFNQPQHF
TRBV27	TRBJ2-7	14	-	-	TGTGCCAGCAGTTTACTAGGAGGGTACCACGAGCAGTACTTC	CASSLLGGYHEQYF
TRBV29-1	TRBJ2-5	14	-	-	TGCAGCGTTGAAGGCCAGCTAGGAGGGGAGACCCAGTACTTC	CSVEGQLGGETQYF